These 6 T cell receptor beta chains came from one sample sequenced in a study of blood T cell repertoires in COVID-19. Generated by immunoSEQ multiplex PCR, the TCRdb table keeps only in-frame clones and is missing some. The table shows roughly 220,000 clones, with roughly 89% occurring only once. The specimen was PBMCs or T cells enriched from blood (not recorded which). The receptors come from a woman in her thirties or forties with acute COVID-19.

The chain has TRBV11-2 and TRBJ1-6; 7 bases align to TRBD1. With V trimmed by 5 bases and J by 4 bases, 8 bases remained unmatched. CDR3 size: 16 residues. CDR1 and CDR2 (germline): SGHAT, FQNNGV. The CDR3 protein is CASSPPGQSYNSPLHF. CDR3 sequence (DNA): TGTGCCAGCAGCCCGCCGGGACAGAGTTATAATTCACCCCTCCACTTT.

This chain connects TRBV28 to TRBJ1-2; D not certain. V was pared by 6 bases and J by 4 bases, with 18 bases between. Germline V CDR1 and CDR2: MDHEN, SYDVKM. The CDR3 has 15 residues. CDR3 nucleotide sequence: TGTGCCAGCAGACCCCGATTTTTGGGCTCCTATGGCTACACCTTC. Translating gives CASRPRFLGSYGYTF.

The gene calls are TRBV6-1 and TRBJ1-6; 11 positions agree with TRBD1. Germline assignment: CDR1 MNHNS and CDR2 SASEGT. With V trimmed by 0 bases and J by 9 bases, 16 bases remained unmatched. The CDR3 contains 20 residues. Here the CDR3 DNA reads TGTGCCAGCAGTGAAGCCGGGACCGGTATGGACAGGGGGCGTATTTCACCCCTCCACTTT. Protein sequence: CASSEAGTGMDRGRISPLHF.

The rearrangement joins TRBV5-4 to TRBJ1-4; D is perhaps TRBD1 (5 bases). V lost 2 bases, J lost 7 bases, and 12 bases lay in between. The CDR3 sequence is 14 residues long. Germline V gene sequence: CDR1 SGHNT, CDR2 YYREEE (reference sequence). The CDR3 spells CASSFQGGAEKLFF. CDR3 bases: TGTGCCAGCAGCTTTCAGGGAGGTGCTGAAAAACTGTTTTTT.

This clone has more than one count but fewer than ten. The chain joins TRBV7-8 to TRBJ1-3; 8 bases map to TRBD1. Germline lookup yields CDR1 SGHVS and CDR2 FQNEAQ. Trimming cost V 1 base and J 3 bases; bases outside gene matches: 5. CDR3 length: 16 amino acids. The chain's CDR3 is CASSLGRTGFGNTIYF. CDR3 DNA sequence: TGTGCCAGCAGCTTAGGCCGGACAGGGTTTGGAAACACCATATATTTT.

The rearrangement joins TRBV1 to TRBJ2-3; the table's TRBD2 call for D was not verified on the DNA. TRBV1 corresponds to a pseudogene. The CDR3 runs 16 residues. The CDR3 here is CTSGTSGGDPTDTQYF. DNA for the CDR3: TGCACCAGCGGGACTAGCGGGGGGGATCCGACAGATACGCAGTATTTT.